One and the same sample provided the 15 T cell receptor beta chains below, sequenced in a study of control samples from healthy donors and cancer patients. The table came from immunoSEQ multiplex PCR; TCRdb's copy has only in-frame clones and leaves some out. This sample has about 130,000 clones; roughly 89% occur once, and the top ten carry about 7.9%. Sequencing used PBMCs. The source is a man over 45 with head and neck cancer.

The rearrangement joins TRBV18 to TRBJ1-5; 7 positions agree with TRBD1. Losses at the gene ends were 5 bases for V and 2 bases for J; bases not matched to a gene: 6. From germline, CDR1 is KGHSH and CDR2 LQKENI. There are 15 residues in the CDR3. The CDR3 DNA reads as TGTGCCAGCTCAGTGGGACAGTCGGGCAATCAGCCCCAGCATTTT. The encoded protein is CASSVGQSGNQPQHF.

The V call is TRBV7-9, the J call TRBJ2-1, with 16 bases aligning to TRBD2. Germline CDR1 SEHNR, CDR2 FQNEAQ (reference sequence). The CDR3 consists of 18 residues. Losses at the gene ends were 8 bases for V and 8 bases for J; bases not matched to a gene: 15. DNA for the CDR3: TGTGCCAGCGTACCGGGACTAGCGGGAGGGGCTGGGACCCATGAGCAGTTCTTC. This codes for CASVPGLAGGAGTHEQFF.

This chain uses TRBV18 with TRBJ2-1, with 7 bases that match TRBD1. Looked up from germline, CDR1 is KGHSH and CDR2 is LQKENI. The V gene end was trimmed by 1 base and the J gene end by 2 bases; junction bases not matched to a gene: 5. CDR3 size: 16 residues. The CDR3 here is CASSPLGQGAYNEQFF. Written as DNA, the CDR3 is TGTGCCAGCTCACCACTGGGGCAGGGGGCCTACAATGAGCAGTTCTTC.

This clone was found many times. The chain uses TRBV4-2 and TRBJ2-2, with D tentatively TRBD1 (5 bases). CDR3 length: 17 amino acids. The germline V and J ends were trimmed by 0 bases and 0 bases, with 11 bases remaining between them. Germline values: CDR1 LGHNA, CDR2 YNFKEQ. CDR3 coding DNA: TGTGCCAGCAGCCAAGAAGTGGCCAGGGCGAACACCGGGGAGCTGTTTTTT. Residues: CASSQEVARANTGELFF.

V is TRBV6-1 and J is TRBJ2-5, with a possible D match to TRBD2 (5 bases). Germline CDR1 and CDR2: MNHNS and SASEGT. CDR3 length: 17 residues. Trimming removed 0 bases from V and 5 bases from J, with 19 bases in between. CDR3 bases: TGTGCCAGCAGTGAAGCTAATGGAGGACCCCGTCGGGAGACCCAGTACTTC. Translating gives CASSEANGGPRRETQYF.

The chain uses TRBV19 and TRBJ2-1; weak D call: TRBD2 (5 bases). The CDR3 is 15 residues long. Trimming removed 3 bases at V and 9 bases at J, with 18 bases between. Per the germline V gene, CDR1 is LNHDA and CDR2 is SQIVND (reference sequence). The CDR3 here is CASSIEGRAAGEQFF. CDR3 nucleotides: TGTGCCAGTAGTATCGAGGGCCGGGCGGCGGGTGAGCAGTTCTTC.

CDR3 residues: CAISVGQGTYGYTF. The DNA for the CDR3 is TGTGCCATCAGTGTAGGACAGGGGACTTATGGCTACACCTTC. V is TRBV10-3 and J is TRBJ1-2; 9 bases fit TRBD1. This CDR3 has 14 amino acids. V was pared by 4 bases and J by 5 bases, with 5 bases of the junction left unmatched. From germline, CDR1 is ENHRY and CDR2 SYGVKD.

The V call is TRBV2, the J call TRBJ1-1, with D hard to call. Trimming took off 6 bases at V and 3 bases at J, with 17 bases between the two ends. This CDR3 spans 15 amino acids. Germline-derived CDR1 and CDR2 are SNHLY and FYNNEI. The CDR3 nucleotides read TGTGCCAGCAGGTCAGGTTGGGCTCGGGACACTGAAGCTTTCTTT. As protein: CASRSGWARDTEAFF. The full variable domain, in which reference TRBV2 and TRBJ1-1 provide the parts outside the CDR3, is EPEVTQTPSHQVTQMGQEVILRCVPISNHLYFYWYRQILGQKVEFLVSFYNNEISEKSEIFDDQFSVERPDGSNFTLKIRSTKLEDSAMYFCASRSGWARDTEAFFGQGTRLTVV.

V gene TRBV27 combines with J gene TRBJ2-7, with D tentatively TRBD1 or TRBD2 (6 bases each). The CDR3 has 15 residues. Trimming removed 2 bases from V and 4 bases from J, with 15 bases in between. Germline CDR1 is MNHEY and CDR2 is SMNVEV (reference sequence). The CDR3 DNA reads TGTGCCAGCAGTTTAATGGGGGGCAGATCGTACGAGCAGTACTTC. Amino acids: CASSLMGGRSYEQYF.

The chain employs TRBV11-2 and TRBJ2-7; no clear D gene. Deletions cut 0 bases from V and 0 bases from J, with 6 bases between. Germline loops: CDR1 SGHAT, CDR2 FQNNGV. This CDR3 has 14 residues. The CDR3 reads CASSLDVVSYEQYF. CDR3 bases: TGTGCCAGCAGCTTAGATGTGGTCTCCTACGAGCAGTACTTC.

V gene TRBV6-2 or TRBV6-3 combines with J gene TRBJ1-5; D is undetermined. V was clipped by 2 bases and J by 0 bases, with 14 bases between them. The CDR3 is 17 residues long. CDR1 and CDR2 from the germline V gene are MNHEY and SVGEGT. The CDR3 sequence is CASSYVRLSYSNQPQHF. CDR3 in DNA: TGTGCCAGCAGTTACGTCCGACTGAGCTATAGCAATCAGCCCCAGCATTTT.

The CDR3 spells CASSMGFGTYEQYF. CDR3 nucleotide sequence: TGTGCCAGTAGTATGGGATTCGGGACATACGAGCAGTACTTC. The chain recombines TRBV19 with TRBJ2-7, with D possibly TRBD1 on 6 matching bases. The germline V gene has CDR1 LNHDA and CDR2 SQIVND (reference sequence). The CDR3 covers 14 residues. Trimming pared 3 bases from V and 4 bases from J, leaving 13 bases between.

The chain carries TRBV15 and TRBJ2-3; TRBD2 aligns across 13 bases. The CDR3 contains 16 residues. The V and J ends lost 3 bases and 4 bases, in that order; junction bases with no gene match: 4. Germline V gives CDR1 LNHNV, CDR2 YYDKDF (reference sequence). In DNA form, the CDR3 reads TGTGCCACCAGCAGCCGGACTAGCGGGAGTTCAGATACGCAGTATTTT. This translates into CATSSRTSGSSDTQYF.

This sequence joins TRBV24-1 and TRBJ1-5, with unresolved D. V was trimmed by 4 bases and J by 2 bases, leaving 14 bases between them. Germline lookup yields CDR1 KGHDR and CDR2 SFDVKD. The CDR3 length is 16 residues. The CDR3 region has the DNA TGTGCCACCAGTGACGGGAAGACCATTGGCAATCAGCCCCAGCATTTT. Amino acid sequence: CATSDGKTIGNQPQHF.

In DNA form, the CDR3 reads TGTGCCAGCAGCTTGGGGGTTGCGGGGGGTGAGCAGTTCTTC. Its translation is CASSLGVAGGEQFF. This chain connects TRBV5-8 to TRBJ2-1; 8 positions match TRBD2. V was pared by 0 bases and J by 9 bases, with 5 bases of the junction left unmatched. The CDR3 covers 14 residues. From germline, CDR1 is SGHTS and CDR2 YDEGEE. Complete variable domain (other parts from reference TRBV5-8 and TRBJ2-1): EAGVTQSPTHLIKTRGQQATLRCSPISGHTSVYWYQQALGLGLQFLLWYDEGEERNRGNFPPRFSGRQFPNYSSELNVNALELEDSALYLCASSLGVAGGEQFFGPGTRLTVL.